This record concerns one T cell receptor (beta chain) sequence. This sample is drawn from a study of blood T cell repertoires in COVID-19. Study-level background: Material from acute and convalescent COVID-19 was sourced from the United States, Italy and Spain. T cells, B-cell-depleted T cells, or PBMCs supplied cDNA or gDNA.

Original processing methods: Amplification with reference gene primers provided the estimates of nucleated cell counts. Some clones are missing from TCRdb's copy, which holds only in-frame ones; the method was immunoSEQ multiplex PCR. V, J and clone size are taken as reported in that table, and D and trimming were inferred from the DNA itself. The sample lists around 200,000 clones, approximately 80% occurring once. CDR3 length: 15 residues. Germline CDR1 and CDR2: GTSNPN and SVGIG (reference sequence). V was trimmed by 3 bases and J by 6 bases, leaving 20 bases between them. Sequences were obtained from peripheral blood. This clonotype was sampled from a woman between 45 and 65 years old with acute or convalescent COVID-19. The V and J genes are TRBV30 and TRBJ1-2, with D tentatively TRBD1 (6 bases). CDR3: CAWSFPGQWGHGYTF. For the CDR3, the DNA is TGTGCCTGGAGCTTCCCGGGGCAGTGGGGGCATGGCTACACCTTC.